This T cell receptor (beta chain) was recorded in a study of blood T cells in healthy people across ages. Together with a sample-barcoded 5' primer, a J-beta primer mix was included in a second PCR lasting roughly 6 to 12 cycles. Paired-end reads containing CDR3 totaled no fewer than 2.5 million for each sample. TCRdb independently ran MiXCR on the 5' RACE reads; one entry per CDR3 protein. This table holds around 1.5 million distinct CDR3 sequences, 35% to 45% found once. This CDR3 has 11 residues. Trimming pared 0 bases from V and 8 bases from J, leaving 4 bases between. The germline CDR1 and CDR2 sequences are SGHTA and FQGNSA. Individuals who donated were healthy Caucasians from Russia aged roughly 6 to 100. General study findings and limits: Donor CMV status was unknown, possibly confounding expanded clonotype changes. Unsorted PBMCs ruled out conclusive naive versus antigen-experienced comparison.

Turning to this clonotype: Its target is unknown.

The J gene is TRBJ1-2, the V gene TRBV7-2; D remains unclear. The sample consisted of blood. The receptor was derived from a woman aged 18 to 35 in good health. The CDR3 coding sequence is TGTGCCAGCAGCTTAGCGTTGGGCTACACCTTC. It translates to CASSLALGYTF.